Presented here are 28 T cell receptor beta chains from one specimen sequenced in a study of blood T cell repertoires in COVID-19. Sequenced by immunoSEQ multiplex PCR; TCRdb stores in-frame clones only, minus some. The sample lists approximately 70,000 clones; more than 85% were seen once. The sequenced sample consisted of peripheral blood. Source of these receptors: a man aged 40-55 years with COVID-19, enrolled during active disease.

CDR3 sequence (DNA): TGTGCCAGCAGTTTCTCATATGGGGGGACCAAAAACATTCAGTACTTC. Translated: CASSFSYGGTKNIQYF. This chain links TRBV6-5 with TRBJ2-4; tentatively, D is TRBD2 (6 bases). There are 16 residues in the CDR3. V lost 4 bases and J 2 bases, leaving 15 bases between the germline ends. Germline lookup yields CDR1 MNHEY and CDR2 SVGAGI.

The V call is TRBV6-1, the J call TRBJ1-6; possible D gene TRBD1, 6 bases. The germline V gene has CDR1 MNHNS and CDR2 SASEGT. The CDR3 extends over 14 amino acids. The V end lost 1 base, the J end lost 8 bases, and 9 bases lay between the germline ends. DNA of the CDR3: TGTGCCAGCAGTGAAGATCCAGGGGATTCACCCCTCCACTTT. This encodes CASSEDPGDSPLHF.

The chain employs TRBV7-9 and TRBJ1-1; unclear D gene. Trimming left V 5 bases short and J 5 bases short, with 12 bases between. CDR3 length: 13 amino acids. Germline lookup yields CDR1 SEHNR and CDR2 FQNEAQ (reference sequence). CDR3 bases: TGTGCCAGCAGCCCCGCGGTGTGGACTGAAGCTTTCTTT. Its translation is CASSPAVWTEAFF.

The CDR3 loop reads CASSEPRGRGELFF. The CDR3 bases are TGTGCCAGCAGTGAACCCCGGGGTCGGGGGGAGCTGTTTTTT. The genes are TRBV6-1 and TRBJ2-2, with D maybe TRBD2 (5 bases). The germline CDR1 and CDR2 sequences are MNHNS and SASEGT. The CDR3 runs 14 residues. The germline V and J ends were trimmed by 2 bases and 8 bases, with 12 bases remaining between them.

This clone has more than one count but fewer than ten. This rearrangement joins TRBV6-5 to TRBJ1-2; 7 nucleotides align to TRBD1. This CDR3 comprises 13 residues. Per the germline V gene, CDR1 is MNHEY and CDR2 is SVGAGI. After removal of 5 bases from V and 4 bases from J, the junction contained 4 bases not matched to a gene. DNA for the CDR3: TGTGCCAGCAGTACGGGACAGAGCTATGGCTACACCTTC. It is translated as CASSTGQSYGYTF.

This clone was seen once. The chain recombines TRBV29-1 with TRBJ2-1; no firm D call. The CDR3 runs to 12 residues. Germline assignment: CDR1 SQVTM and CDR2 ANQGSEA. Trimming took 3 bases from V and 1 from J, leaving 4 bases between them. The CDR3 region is CSVERSYNEQFF. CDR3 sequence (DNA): TGCAGCGTTGAGAGGTCCTACAATGAGCAGTTCTTC.

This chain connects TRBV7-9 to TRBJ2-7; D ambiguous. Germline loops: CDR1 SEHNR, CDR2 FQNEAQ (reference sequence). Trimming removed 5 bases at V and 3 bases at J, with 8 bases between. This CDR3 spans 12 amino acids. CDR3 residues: CASSEQSYEQYF. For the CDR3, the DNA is TGTGCCAGCAGCGAACAGAGCTACGAGCAGTACTTC.

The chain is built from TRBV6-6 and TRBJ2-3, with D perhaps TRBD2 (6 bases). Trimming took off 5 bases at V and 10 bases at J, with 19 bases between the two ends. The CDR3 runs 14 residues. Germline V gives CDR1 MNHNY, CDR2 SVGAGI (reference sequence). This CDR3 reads CASSIPTSSGAQYF. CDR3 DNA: TGTGCCAGCAGTATACCTACTAGTTCGGGGGCGCAGTATTTT.

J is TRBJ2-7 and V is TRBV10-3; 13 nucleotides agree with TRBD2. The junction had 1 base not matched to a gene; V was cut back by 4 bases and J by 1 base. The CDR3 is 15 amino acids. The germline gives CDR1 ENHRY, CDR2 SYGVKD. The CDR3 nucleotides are TGTGCCATCAGTGGACTAGCGGGGGGATCCTACGAGCAGTACTTC. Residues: CAISGLAGGSYEQYF.

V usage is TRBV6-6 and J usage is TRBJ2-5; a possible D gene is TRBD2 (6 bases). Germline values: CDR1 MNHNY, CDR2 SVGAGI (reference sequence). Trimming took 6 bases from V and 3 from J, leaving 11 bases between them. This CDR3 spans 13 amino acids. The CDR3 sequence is CASRSGTEETQYF. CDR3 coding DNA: TGTGCCAGCAGGAGTGGGACTGAAGAGACCCAGTACTTC.

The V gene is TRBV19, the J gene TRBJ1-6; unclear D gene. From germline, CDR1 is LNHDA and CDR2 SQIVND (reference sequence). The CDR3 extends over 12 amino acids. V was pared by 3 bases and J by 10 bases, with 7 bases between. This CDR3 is CASSIERSPLHF. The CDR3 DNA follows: TGTGCCAGTAGTATTGAGAGATCACCCCTCCACTTT.

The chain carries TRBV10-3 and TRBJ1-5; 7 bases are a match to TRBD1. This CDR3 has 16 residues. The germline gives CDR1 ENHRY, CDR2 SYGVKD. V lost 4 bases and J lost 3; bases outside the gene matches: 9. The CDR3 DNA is TGTGCCATCAGTGGCCGAACAGGGGAAGACAATCAGCCCCAGCATTTT. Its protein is CAISGRTGEDNQPQHF.

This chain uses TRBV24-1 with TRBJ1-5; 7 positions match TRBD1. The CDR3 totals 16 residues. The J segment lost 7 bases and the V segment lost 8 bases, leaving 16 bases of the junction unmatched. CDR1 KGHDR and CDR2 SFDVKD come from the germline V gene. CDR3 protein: CATTIFWTGRGQPQHF. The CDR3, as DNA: TGTGCCACCACCATTTTTTGGACAGGTCGGGGACAGCCCCAGCATTTT.

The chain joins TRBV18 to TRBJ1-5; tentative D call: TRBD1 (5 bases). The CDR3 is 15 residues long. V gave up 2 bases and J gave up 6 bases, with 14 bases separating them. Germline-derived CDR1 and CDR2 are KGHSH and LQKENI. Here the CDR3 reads CASSPSPQGGQPQHF. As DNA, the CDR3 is TGTGCCAGCTCACCAAGTCCGCAGGGTGGTCAGCCCCAGCATTTT.

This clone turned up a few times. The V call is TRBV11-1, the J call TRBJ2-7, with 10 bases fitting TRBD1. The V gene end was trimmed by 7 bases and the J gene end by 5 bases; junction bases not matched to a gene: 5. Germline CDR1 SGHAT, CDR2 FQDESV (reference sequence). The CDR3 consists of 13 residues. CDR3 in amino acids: CASKGTGDNEQYF. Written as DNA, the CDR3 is TGTGCCAGCAAGGGGACAGGGGATAACGAGCAGTACTTC.

CDR3 nucleotides: TGTGCCAGCAGTTGGACACAGAACACTGAAGCTTTCTTT. This codes for CASSWTQNTEAFF. V gene TRBV28 combines with J gene TRBJ1-1, with a weak D call TRBD1 (5 bases). Germline V CDR1 and CDR2: MDHEN, SYDVKM. V lost 4 bases and J 1 base, leaving 7 bases between the germline ends. The CDR3 runs to 13 residues.

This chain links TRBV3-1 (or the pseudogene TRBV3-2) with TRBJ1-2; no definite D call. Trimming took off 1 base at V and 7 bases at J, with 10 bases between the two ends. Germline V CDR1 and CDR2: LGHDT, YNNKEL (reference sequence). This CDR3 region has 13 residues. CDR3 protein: CASSQADSGGYTF. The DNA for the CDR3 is TGTGCCAGCAGCCAAGCTGATTCGGGTGGCTACACCTTC.

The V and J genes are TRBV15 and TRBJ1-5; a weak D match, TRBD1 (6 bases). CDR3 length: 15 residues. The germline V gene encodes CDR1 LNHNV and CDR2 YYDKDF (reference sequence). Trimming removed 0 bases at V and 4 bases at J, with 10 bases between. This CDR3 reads CATSRDRDINQPQHF. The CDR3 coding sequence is TGTGCCACCAGCAGAGATCGGGACATAAATCAGCCCCAGCATTTT. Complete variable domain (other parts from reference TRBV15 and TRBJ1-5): DAMVIQNPRYQVTQFGKPVTLSCSQTLNHNVMYWYQQKSSQAPKLLFHYYDKDFNNEADTPDNFQSRRPNTSFCFLDIRSPGLGDTAMYLCATSRDRDINQPQHFGDGTRLSIL.

As DNA, the CDR3 is TGCGCCAGCAGCCCCCTAGTCCCTAACTATGGCTACACCTTC. Protein: CASSPLVPNYGYTF. The V call is TRBV10-2, the J call TRBJ1-2; D is ambiguous. V shed 6 bases and J shed 0 bases, with 11 bases lying between them. This CDR3 region has 14 residues. Germline V lookup: CDR1 WSHSY, CDR2 SAAADI.

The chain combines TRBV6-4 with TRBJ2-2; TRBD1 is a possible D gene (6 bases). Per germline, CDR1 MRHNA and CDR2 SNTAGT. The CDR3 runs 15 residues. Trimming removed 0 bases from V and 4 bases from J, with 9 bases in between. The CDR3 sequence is CASSDSGQSTGELFF. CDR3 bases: TGTGCCAGCAGTGACTCAGGACAGTCCACCGGGGAGCTGTTTTTT.

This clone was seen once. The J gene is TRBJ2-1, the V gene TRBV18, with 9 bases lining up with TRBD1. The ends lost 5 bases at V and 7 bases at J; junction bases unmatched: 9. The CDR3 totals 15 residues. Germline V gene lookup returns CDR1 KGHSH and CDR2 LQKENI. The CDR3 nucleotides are TGTGCCAGCTCATCAGCCGGACAGGGGAGGAATGAGCAGTTCTTC. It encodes CASSSAGQGRNEQFF.

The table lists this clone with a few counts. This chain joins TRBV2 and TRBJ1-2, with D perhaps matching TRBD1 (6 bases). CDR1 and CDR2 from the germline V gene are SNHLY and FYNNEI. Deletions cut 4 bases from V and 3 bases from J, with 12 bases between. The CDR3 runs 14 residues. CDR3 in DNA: TGTGCCAGCAGTGGCCGGGACACTCACTATGGCTACACCTTC. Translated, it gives CASSGRDTHYGYTF.

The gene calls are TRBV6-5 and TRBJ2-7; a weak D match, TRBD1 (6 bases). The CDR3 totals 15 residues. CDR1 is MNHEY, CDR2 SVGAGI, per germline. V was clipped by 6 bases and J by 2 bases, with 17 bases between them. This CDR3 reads CASSQDSPLTYEQYF. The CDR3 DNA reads TGTGCCAGCAGCCAGGACAGCCCATTAACCTACGAGCAGTACTTC.

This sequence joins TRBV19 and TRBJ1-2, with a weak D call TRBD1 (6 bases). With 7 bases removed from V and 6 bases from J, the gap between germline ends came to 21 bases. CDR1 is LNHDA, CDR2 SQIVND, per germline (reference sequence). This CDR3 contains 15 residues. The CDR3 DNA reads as TGTGCCAGTACCCCCCGCCCGTGGACAGCTGATGGCTACACCTTC. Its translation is CASTPRPWTADGYTF.

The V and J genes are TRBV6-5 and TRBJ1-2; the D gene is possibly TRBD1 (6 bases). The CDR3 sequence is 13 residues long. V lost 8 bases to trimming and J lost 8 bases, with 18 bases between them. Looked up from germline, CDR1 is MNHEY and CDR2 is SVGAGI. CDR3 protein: CASGGGGERGYTF. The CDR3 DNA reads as TGTGCCAGCGGAGGGGGGGGCGAGAGGGGCTACACCTTC.

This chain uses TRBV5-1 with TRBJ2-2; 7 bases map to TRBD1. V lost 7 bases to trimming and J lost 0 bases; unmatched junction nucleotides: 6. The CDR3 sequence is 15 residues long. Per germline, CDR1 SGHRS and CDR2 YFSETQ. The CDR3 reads CASFPTGPNTGELFF. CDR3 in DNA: TGCGCCAGCTTCCCGACAGGGCCGAACACCGGGGAGCTGTTTTTT.

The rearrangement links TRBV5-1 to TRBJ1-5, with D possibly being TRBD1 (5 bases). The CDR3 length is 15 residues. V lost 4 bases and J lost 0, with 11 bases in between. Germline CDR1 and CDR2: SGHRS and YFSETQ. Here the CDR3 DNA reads TGCGCCAGCAGCCGGGGCGGGGATAGCAATCAGCCCCAGCATTTT. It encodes CASSRGGDSNQPQHF.

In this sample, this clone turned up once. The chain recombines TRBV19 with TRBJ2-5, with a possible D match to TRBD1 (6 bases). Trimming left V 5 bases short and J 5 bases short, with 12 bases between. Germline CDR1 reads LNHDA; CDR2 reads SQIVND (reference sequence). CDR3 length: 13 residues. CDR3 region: CASSSQGSETQYF. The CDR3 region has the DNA TGTGCCAGTAGTTCACAGGGCAGCGAGACCCAGTACTTC. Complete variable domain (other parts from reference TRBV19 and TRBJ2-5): DGGITQSPKYLFRKEGQNVTLSCEQNLNHDAMYWYRQDPGQGLRLIYYSQIVNDFQKGDIAEGYSVSREKKESFPLTVTSAQKNPTAFYLCASSSQGSETQYFGPGTRLLVL.